The sequence of this TCR beta chain was determined in a study of siplizumab effects on memory and regulatory T cells. The study's findings and limits: No functional test confirmed suppression by proliferating siplizumab-culture Tregs.

As regards this clone: What it recognizes is unknown.

TCRdb's copy holds only in-frame clones and misses some; the assay was immunoSEQ multiplex PCR. The sample carries fewer than 45,000 clones, roughly 90% recorded once. The CDR3 is made up of 16 amino acids. Trimming removed 2 bases from V and 3 bases from J; junction bases left unmatched: 7. Germline V gives CDR1 LNHDA, CDR2 SQIVND (reference sequence). Source material: naive CD4+ T cells sorted from blood. The chain carries TRBV19 and TRBJ2-7; 10 nucleotides agree with TRBD2. This receptor was taken from a human donor in good health. The CDR3: CASSISLAGGIYEQYF. The CDR3 nucleotides are TGTGCCAGTAGTATATCGTTAGCGGGAGGTATCTACGAGCAGTACTTC. The full variable domain, its missing parts supplied by reference TRBV19 and TRBJ2-7, is DGGITQSPKYLFRKEGQNVTLSCEQNLNHDAMYWYRQDPGQGLRLIYYSQIVNDFQKGDIAEGYSVSREKKESFPLTVTSAQKNPTAFYLCASSISLAGGIYEQYFGPGTRLTVT.